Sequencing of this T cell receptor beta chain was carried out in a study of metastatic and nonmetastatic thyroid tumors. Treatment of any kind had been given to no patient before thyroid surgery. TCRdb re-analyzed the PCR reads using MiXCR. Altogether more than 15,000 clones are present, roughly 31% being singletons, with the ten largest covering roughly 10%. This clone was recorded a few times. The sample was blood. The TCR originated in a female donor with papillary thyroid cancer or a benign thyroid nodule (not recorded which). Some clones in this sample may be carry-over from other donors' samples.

CDR3 region: CASIGTTYINQPQHF. In DNA form, the CDR3 reads TGTGCCAGTATCGGGACGACCTATATCAATCAGCCCCAGCATTTT. This rearrangement joins TRBV19 to TRBJ1-5; a weak D match, TRBD1 (5 bases). This CDR3 spans 15 amino acids. In germline, CDR1 is LNHDA, CDR2 SQIVND (reference sequence). Between the trimmed V and J ends, which lost 7 bases and 3 bases, there was a span of 16 bases.